Sequencing of this TCR beta chain was carried out in a study of T-cell reconstitution after alpha-beta-depleted transplantation in children. The CDR3 totals 15 residues. Trimming cost V 6 bases and J 7 bases; bases outside gene matches: 11. Germline loops: CDR1 KGHSH, CDR2 LQKENI. The TCRbeta library incorporated unique molecular identifiers. TCRdb reanalysed the PCR reads using MiXCR and keeps one entry per CDR3 protein. This table holds roughly 28,000 distinct CDR3 sequences, roughly 19% found once. Material: PBMCs, mostly from graft donor cells, obtained 60 days after TCRalphabeta/CD19-depleted stem cell transplant. The receptor was derived from a male patient under 10 years old who had a stem cell transplant for acute lymphoblastic leukemia, so the T cells may come from the graft donor. This rearrangement joins TRBV18 to TRBJ2-1; 8 bases align to TRBD1. CDR3 amino acids: CASSRAAGQGNEQFF. In DNA form, the CDR3 reads TGTGCCAGCTCTCGAGCGGCAGGACAGGGAAATGAGCAGTTCTTC.